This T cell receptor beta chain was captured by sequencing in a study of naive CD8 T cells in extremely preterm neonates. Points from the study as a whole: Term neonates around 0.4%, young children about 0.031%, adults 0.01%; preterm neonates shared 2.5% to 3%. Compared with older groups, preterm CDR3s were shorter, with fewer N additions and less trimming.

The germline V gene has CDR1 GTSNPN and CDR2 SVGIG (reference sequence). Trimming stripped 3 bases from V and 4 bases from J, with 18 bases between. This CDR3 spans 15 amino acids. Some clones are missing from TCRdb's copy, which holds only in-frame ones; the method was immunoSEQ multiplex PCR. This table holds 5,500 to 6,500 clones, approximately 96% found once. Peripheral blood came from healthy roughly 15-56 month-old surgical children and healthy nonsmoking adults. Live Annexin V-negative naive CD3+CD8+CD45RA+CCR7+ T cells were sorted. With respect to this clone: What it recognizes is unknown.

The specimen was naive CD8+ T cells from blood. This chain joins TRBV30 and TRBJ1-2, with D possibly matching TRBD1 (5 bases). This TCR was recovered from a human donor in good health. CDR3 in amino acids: CAWRTVGGGGYGYTF. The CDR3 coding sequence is TGTGCCTGGAGGACGGTGGGGGGAGGCGGCTATGGCTACACCTTC.